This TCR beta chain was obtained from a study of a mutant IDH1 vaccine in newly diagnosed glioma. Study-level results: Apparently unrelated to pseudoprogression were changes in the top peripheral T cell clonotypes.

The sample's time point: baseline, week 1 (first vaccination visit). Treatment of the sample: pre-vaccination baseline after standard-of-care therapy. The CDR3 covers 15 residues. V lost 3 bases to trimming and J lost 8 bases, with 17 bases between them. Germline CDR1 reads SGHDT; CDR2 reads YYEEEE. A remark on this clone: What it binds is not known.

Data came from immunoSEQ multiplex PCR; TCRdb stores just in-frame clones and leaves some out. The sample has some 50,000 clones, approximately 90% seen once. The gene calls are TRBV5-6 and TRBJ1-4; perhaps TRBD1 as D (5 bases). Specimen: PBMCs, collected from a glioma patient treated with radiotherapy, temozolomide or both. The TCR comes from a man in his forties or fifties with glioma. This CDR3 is CASSSEGLLNEKLFF. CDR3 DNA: TGTGCCAGCAGCTCGGAGGGGCTGTTAAACGAAAAACTGTTTTTT.